The clone carrying this T cell receptor beta chain has more than one count but fewer than ten. Clones were read by immunoSEQ multiplex PCR, and TCRdb kept only the in-frame ones, dropping some. Altogether about 130,000 clones are present, roughly 94% being singletons, with the ten largest covering about 14%. The data are from a study of control samples from healthy donors and cancer patients. The CDR3 covers 14 residues. Trimming removed 2 bases from V and 0 bases from J, with 6 bases in between. Germline CDR1 KGHDR, CDR2 SFDVKD. The receptor comes from a man in his sixties with colorectal cancer. The specimen was PBMCs. The chain employs TRBV24-1 and TRBJ1-2, with D tentatively TRBD1 (5 bases). DNA for the CDR3: TGTGCCACCAGTGATTACAGGACTAACTATGGCTACACCTTC. It encodes CATSDYRTNYGYTF.